These T cell receptor beta chains were read from a single sample in a study of shared clonotypes between healthy human individuals. Some clones are missing from TCRdb's copy, which holds only in-frame ones; the method was immunoSEQ multiplex PCR. The data contain over 950,000 clones, around 77% of them singletons. The source material was memory CD4+ T cells from PBMCs. These receptors all come from a man younger than 35 in good health. Some clones in this sample may be carry-over from other donors' samples. Both conserved end residues are part of each CDR3. The order of the fields is V gene, D gene, CDR3 length, clone size, J gene, CDR3 protein, CDR3 DNA. D genes are given only for firm matches. Expanded clones are given a class, and other clones once, few, many or no size at all.

TRBV29-1	-	14	-	TRBJ1-1	CSVIYRVESTEAFF	TGCAGCGTCATCTACAGGGTGGAAAGCACTGAAGCTTTCTTT
TRBV5-1	TRBD1	13	-	TRBJ2-7	CASRRTGEGEQYF	TGCGCCAGCAGAAGGACAGGGGAAGGCGAGCAGTACTTC
TRBV27	TRBD2	15	once	TRBJ2-3	CASRTTSGSTDTQYF	TGTGCCAGCAGGACGACTAGCGGAAGCACAGATACGCAGTATTTT
TRBV6-1	-	13	few	TRBJ2-7	CASSEWQTYEQYF	TGTGCCAGCAGTGAATGGCAGACCTACGAGCAGTACTTC
TRBV5-6	-	17	-	TRBJ2-1	CASSLGTVGGSYNEQFF	TGTGCCAGCAGCCTGGGGACGGTAGGCGGGTCCTACAATGAGCAGTTCTTC
TRBV29-1	TRBD1	14	-	TRBJ2-3	CSVATGGGTDTQYF	TGCAGCGTTGCGACAGGGGGCGGGACAGATACGCAGTATTTT
TRBV27	TRBD1	16	-	TRBJ1-2	CASSLRAGGGGYGYTF	TGTGCCAGCAGTTTGAGGGCAGGGGGAGGAGGCTATGGCTACACCTTC
TRBV5-1	-	14	once	TRBJ2-1	CASSLSGIDNEQFF	TGCGCCAGCAGCCTCAGTGGGATTGACAATGAGCAGTTCTTC
TRBV28	-	16	few	TRBJ2-2	CASRANSVAGTGELFF	TGTGCCAGCAGGGCCAATAGCGTGGCGGGCACCGGGGAGCTGTTTTTT
TRBV7-9	TRBD1	14	-	TRBJ2-7	CASRRQGATYEQYF	TGTGCCAGCCGGAGACAGGGGGCAACCTACGAGCAGTACTTC
TRBV5-1	-	14	-	TRBJ1-2	CASSSNPDGYGYTF	TGCGCCAGCAGCTCCAACCCGGACGGCTATGGCTACACCTTC
TRBV28	TRBD2	17	-	TRBJ2-3	CASTWGLAGGDTDTQYF	TGTGCCAGCACGTGGGGACTAGCGGGGGGGGACACAGATACGCAGTATTTT
TRBV19	-	14	-	TRBJ2-5	CASKDSPYQETQYF	TGTGCCAGTAAGGACAGTCCCTACCAAGAGACCCAGTACTTC
TRBV5-6	-	14	-	TRBJ1-4	CASSLRGLHEKLFF	TGTGCCAGCAGCTTACGGGGGCTTCATGAAAAACTGTTTTTT
TRBV7-2	-	12	-	TRBJ2-1	CASSLGSNEQFF	TGTGCCAGCAGCTTGGGCTCCAATGAGCAGTTCTTC
TRBV12-5	TRBD1	13	few	TRBJ1-5	CASGRGDAEPQHF	TGTGCTAGTGGCAGGGGGGACGCGGAGCCCCAGCATTTT
TRBV28	-	14	-	TRBJ2-6	CASSLTTGANVLTF	TGTGCCAGCAGTTTAACAACCGGGGCCAACGTCCTGACTTTC
TRBV18	-	13	-	TRBJ1-2	CASSPGGDYGYTF	TGTGCCAGCTCACCTGGGGGGGACTATGGCTACACCTTC
TRBV29-1	TRBD1	14	-	TRBJ2-3	CSVGGQGATDTQYF	TGCAGCGTTGGGGGACAGGGGGCCACAGATACGCAGTATTTT
TRBV7-3	-	15	-	TRBJ1-2	CASSLTPGTHYGYTF	TGTGCCAGCAGCCTAACTCCCGGGACACACTATGGCTACACCTTC
TRBV5-1	-	14	few	TRBJ1-2	CASSFAGYAYGYTF	TGCGCCAGCAGTTTCGCGGGGTATGCCTATGGCTACACCTTC
TRBV7-2	TRBD1	14	-	TRBJ1-2	CASSLETGFAGYTF	TGTGCCAGCAGCTTAGAGACAGGGTTTGCGGGCTACACCTTC